The 14 T cell receptor beta chains given below trace back to one sample, sequenced in a study of blood T cell repertoires in COVID-19. The protocol was immunoSEQ multiplex PCR, while the TCRdb copy is restricted to in-frame clones and leaves out a portion. Of around 180,000 clones detected, about 88% appear once; the ten largest clones hold less than 3.5%. Sequenced sample: peripheral blood. Source of these receptors: a woman in her twenties or thirties with active or convalescent COVID-19.

This rearrangement joins TRBV11-3 to TRBJ2-7; D call uncertain. CDR3 length: 14 amino acids. V was cut by 0 bases and J by 7 bases, with 13 bases left in between. Germline V gene lookup returns CDR1 SGHNT and CDR2 YENEEA. This CDR3 is CASSLDHLDPEQYF. The CDR3 nucleotides read TGTGCCAGCAGCTTAGATCATCTAGATCCTGAGCAGTACTTC. Full variable domain (outside the CDR3, taken from reference TRBV11-3 and TRBJ2-7): EAGVVQSPRYKIIEKKQPVAFWCNPISGHNTLYWYLQNLGQGPELLIRYENEEAVDDSQLPKDRFSAERLKGVDSTLKIQPAELGDSAVYLCASSLDHLDPEQYFGPGTRLTVT.

This chain uses TRBV5-6 with TRBJ2-1; D is possibly TRBD2 (6 bases). Germline CDR1 SGHDT, CDR2 YYEEEE. The V end was cut by 6 bases, the J end by 9 bases, with 22 bases between. This CDR3 contains 15 residues. CDR3 sequence (DNA): TGTGCCAGCACCCTAGGGACGGGAGCGGATTCTGAGCAGTTCTTC. Residues: CASTLGTGADSEQFF. Full variable domain (remainder filled in from reference TRBV5-6 and TRBJ2-1): DAGVTQSPTHLIKTRGQQVTLRCSPKSGHDTVSWYQQALGQGPQFIFQYYEEEERQRGNFPDRFSGHQFPNYSSELNVNALLLGDSALYLCASTLGTGADSEQFFGPGTRLTVL.

The J gene is TRBJ2-7, the V gene TRBV7-9; D not resolved. The ends were cut back, 0 bases at V and 6 bases at J, with 12 bases in the middle. The CDR3 is 14 residues long. The germline gives CDR1 SEHNR, CDR2 FQNEAQ (reference sequence). As DNA, the CDR3 is TGTGCCAGCAGCTTAGCCTTAGGAGAGTCCGAGCAGTACTTC. Translation gives CASSLALGESEQYF.

This clone occurred once. The V call is TRBV28, the J call TRBJ1-1; 9 nucleotides align to TRBD1. Trimming took 5 bases from V and 9 from J; bases not matched to a gene: 7. CDR3 length: 13 amino acids. Per germline, CDR1 MDHEN and CDR2 SYDVKM. The CDR3 region is CASSPGTGTQAFF. The DNA for the CDR3 is TGTGCCAGCAGTCCGGGGACAGGGACCCAAGCTTTCTTT.

This clone showed up just once. DNA for the CDR3: TGCAGCGTCCTTGACAGGGGCACAGGGGCCGAAGCCGGGGAGCTGTTTTTT. It specifies CSVLDRGTGAEAGELFF. The V and J genes are TRBV29-1 and TRBJ2-2, with TRBD1 identical over 8 bases. Looked up from germline, CDR1 is SQVTM and CDR2 is ANQGSEA. With V trimmed by 6 bases and J by 6 bases, 18 bases remained unmatched. CDR3 length equals 17 residues.

The genes are TRBV6-5 and TRBJ1-1; 8 bases line up with TRBD1. Germline CDR1 MNHEY, CDR2 SVGAGI. The V segment lost 6 bases and the J segment 4 bases; nucleotides outside the gene matches: 10. The CDR3 runs to 15 residues. The CDR3 region has the DNA TGTGCCAGCAGGGTGACAGGGGTTGGGAGCACTGAAGCTTTCTTT. This gives the protein CASRVTGVGSTEAFF.

This chain uses TRBV27 with TRBJ2-4; D may be TRBD1 (6 bases). The length of the CDR3 is 19 residues. Germline lookup yields CDR1 MNHEY and CDR2 SMNVEV (reference sequence). V was cut by 3 bases and J by 3 bases, with 24 bases left in between. This CDR3 reads CASSFRSEQGVVGKNIQYF. The CDR3 DNA follows: TGTGCCAGCAGTTTTCGATCTGAACAGGGTGTAGTAGGCAAAAACATTCAGTACTTC.

CDR3 sequence: CASSPRDRAEETQYF. DNA for the CDR3: TGTGCCAGCAGCCCAAGGGACAGGGCGGAAGAGACCCAGTACTTC. The V call is TRBV9, the J call TRBJ2-5, with 9 bases aligning to TRBD1. The length of the CDR3 is 15 residues. Unmatched junction bases numbered 7, after V lost 4 bases and J lost 3 bases. The germline V gene encodes CDR1 SGDLS and CDR2 YYNGEE.

This chain connects TRBV27 to TRBJ1-6, with D hard to call. Germline-derived CDR1 and CDR2 are MNHEY and SMNVEV (reference sequence). Trimming pared 4 bases from V and 0 bases from J, leaving 10 bases between. CDR3 length equals 16 residues. The CDR3 sequence is CASSSDMSSYNSPLHF. The CDR3 DNA is TGTGCCAGCAGTTCAGACATGTCCTCCTATAATTCACCCCTCCACTTT.

The rearrangement uses TRBV10-1 and TRBJ1-1; D is ambiguous. The CDR3 is 13 residues long. Trimming stripped 5 bases from V and 2 bases from J, with 9 bases between. Germline V gene lookup returns CDR1 WNHNN and CDR2 SYGVQD (reference sequence). CDR3: CASSKNLNTEAFF. CDR3 DNA: TGCGCCAGCAGTAAGAACCTAAACACTGAAGCTTTCTTT.

V usage is TRBV5-1 and J usage is TRBJ2-1, with TRBD2 matching 11 bases. CDR3 size: 16 residues. Trimming cost V 3 bases and J 3 bases; bases outside gene matches: 5. Per germline, CDR1 SGHRS and CDR2 YFSETQ. The DNA of the CDR3 is TGCGCCAGCAGCTCGACTAGCGGGACCAACTACAATGAGCAGTTCTTC. Translating it yields CASSSTSGTNYNEQFF.

In its sample, this clone was seen once. The gene calls are TRBV18 and TRBJ1-1; D might be TRBD1 (6 bases). Per the germline V gene, CDR1 is KGHSH and CDR2 is LQKENI. V dropped 4 bases and J dropped 0 bases, with 9 bases sitting between them. This CDR3 has 14 residues. The CDR3 DNA reads as TGTGCCAGCTCACTCGGACAGTTGAACACTGAAGCTTTCTTT. As protein: CASSLGQLNTEAFF.

The chain has TRBV19 and TRBJ2-2; D is possibly TRBD2 (5 bases). Trimming took off 7 bases at V and 1 base at J, with 16 bases between the two ends. CDR1 LNHDA and CDR2 SQIVND come from the germline V gene (reference sequence). CDR3 size: 16 residues. CDR3 sequence (DNA): TGTGCCAGTACCCTACGGGGAAGAAGGAACACCGGGGAGCTGTTTTTT. It yields the protein CASTLRGRRNTGELFF.

V usage is TRBV24-1 and J usage is TRBJ2-1, with 9 bases lining up with TRBD1. With V trimmed by 6 bases and J by 8 bases, 7 bases remained unmatched. This CDR3 has 14 amino acids. From germline, CDR1 is KGHDR and CDR2 SFDVKD. The CDR3 DNA sequence: TGTGCCACCAGTTCAACAGGGGGCCTACATGAGCAGTTCTTC. It yields the protein CATSSTGGLHEQFF.